Below, 2 T cell receptor beta chains from the same sample are listed, as sequenced in a study of identical twins. TCRdb itself ran the 5' RACE reads through MiXCR, one entry per CDR3 protein. This sample has roughly 770,000 distinct CDR3 sequences, with around a sixth found just once. These same records also appear under a second study, on T cells expressing NK-cell markers.

Sequencing was done on a sample of PBMCs. These receptors all come from a woman aged 18-35 years in good health.

This chain uses TRBV29-1 with TRBJ2-2; 7 bases fit TRBD2. The CDR3 consists of 16 residues. The ends lost 0 bases at V and 4 bases at J; junction bases unmatched: 8. CDR1 and CDR2 from the germline V gene are SQVTM and ANQGSEA. The CDR3 spells CSVEDPGLGSTGELFF. Written as DNA, the CDR3 is TGCAGCGTTGAAGATCCTGGACTAGGGTCCACCGGGGAGCTGTTTTTT.

This chain links TRBV12-3 or TRBV12-4 with TRBJ2-3; no reliable D call. V was trimmed by 6 bases and J by 10 bases, leaving 11 bases between them. This CDR3 contains 11 residues. For the CDR3, the DNA is TGTGCCAGCAGATTCGGGCTGGCGCAGTATTTT. Translating gives CASRFGLAQYF.